This T cell receptor beta chain originates from a study of stem cell transplantation in POMP-related autoinflammatory disease. Study summary: Defective thymoproteasomes were hypothesized to impair CD8+ T-cell positive selection. After transplant, neutrophils and platelets showed 100% graft donor chimerism through one year.

Findings and limits, study-wide: Patients with PRAID showed a restricted number of unique TRB V-J gene pairings.

CDR3 length: 15 amino acids. The germline V and J ends were trimmed by 3 bases and 0 bases, with 14 bases remaining between them. Looked up from germline, CDR1 is DFQATT and CDR2 is SNEGSKA (reference sequence). Generated by immunoSEQ multiplex PCR, the TCRdb table keeps only in-frame clones and is missing some. This sample carries about 68,000 clones, roughly 91% of them seen once, and the ten largest clones take about 0.7%. A remark on this clone: Antigen: not known.

Prominent immunodeficiency with autoinflammation defined PRAID. The sample consisted of CD4+ T cells from PBMCs, taken after stem cell transplantation. The V call is TRBV20-1, the J call TRBJ1-2; the D gene is possibly TRBD1 (5 bases). The TCR sequence derives from a human patient with POMP-related autoinflammation and immune dysregulation (PRAID). Some T cells may arise from the graft donor. CDR3 coding DNA: TGCAGTGCTAGTAACCAGGGCACCCCTAACTATGGCTACACCTTC. It translates to CSASNQGTPNYGYTF.